This T cell receptor (beta chain) is drawn from a study of blood T cell repertoires in COVID-19. Looking at the study overall: Samples representing acute and convalescent COVID-19 were sourced from the United States, Italy and Spain.

The CDR3 consists of 15 residues. Germline CDR1 reads SGDLS; CDR2 reads YYNGEE. Trimming removed 4 bases from V and 5 bases from J; junction bases left unmatched: 6. Original processing methods: Quantification of nucleated cells was approximated via reference gene primer amplification. Clones were read by immunoSEQ multiplex PCR, and TCRdb kept only the in-frame ones, dropping some. V and J calls and clone size are given by that table; D and trimming were obtained from the DNA. The sample lists tens of thousands of clones; roughly 88% were seen once. The sample consisted of peripheral blood. The source is a human donor in a cohort sampled during active COVID-19. V is TRBV9 and J is TRBJ2-7; 13 positions agree with TRBD2. The CDR3 bases are TGTGCCAGCAGCATTGGACTAGCGGGAGTCGACGAGCAGTACTTC. Its protein product is CASSIGLAGVDEQYF.